Described below is a single T cell receptor beta chain sequence and its context. Its specificity is unknown. Germline lookup yields CDR1 SGHVS and CDR2 FQNEAQ. CDR3 length: 14 residues. With V trimmed by 0 bases and J by 13 bases, 5 bases remained unmatched. The data were taken from a study of shared clonotypes between healthy human individuals. Overall study: Per donor, CD8 memory used one plate, CD8 naive used two, CD4 memory used three and CD4 naive used three.

TCRdb keeps only in-frame clones here, not all; method: immunoSEQ multiplex PCR. The sample lists 850,000 to 1,100,000 clones; 60% to 80% were seen once. Broader study findings: Compared with memory subsets, naive subsets generally had larger estimated richness.

Specimen: memory CD4+ T cells from PBMCs. Noted subset: CD45RA-negative fraction. The receptor comes from a man aged 18 to 29 in good health. Some clones in this sample may be carry-over from other donors' samples. This chain links TRBV7-8 with TRBJ2-1; 11 bases match TRBD2. CDR3 loop: CASSLAVGTSGQFF. Here the CDR3 DNA reads TGTGCCAGCAGCTTAGCGGTAGGGACTAGCGGACAGTTCTTC.